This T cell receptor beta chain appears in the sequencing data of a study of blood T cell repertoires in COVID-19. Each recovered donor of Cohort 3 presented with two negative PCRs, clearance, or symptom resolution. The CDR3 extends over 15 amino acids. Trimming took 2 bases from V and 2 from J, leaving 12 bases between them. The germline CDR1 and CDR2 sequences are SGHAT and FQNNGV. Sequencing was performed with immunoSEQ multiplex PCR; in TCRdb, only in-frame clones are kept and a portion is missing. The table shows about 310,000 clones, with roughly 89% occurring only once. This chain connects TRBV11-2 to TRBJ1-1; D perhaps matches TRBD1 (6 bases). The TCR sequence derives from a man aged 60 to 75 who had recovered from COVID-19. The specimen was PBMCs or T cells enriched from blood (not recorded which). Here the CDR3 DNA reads TGTGCCAGCAGCTTACAACAGGGCAGTAACACTGAAGCTTTCTTT. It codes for CASSLQQGSNTEAFF.